This TCR beta chain was sequenced during a study of T cells after yellow fever vaccination. Overall study context: Fractions of low cell number were prepared using SMART-Seq v4 Ultra Low Input.

TCRdb reprocessed the 5' RACE reads with MiXCR, giving one entry per CDR3 protein. The sample lists roughly 74,000 distinct CDR3 sequences; roughly 6.9% were seen once. The receptor comes from a man aged 18 to 35 who received the YFV17D yellow fever vaccine. Sample: CD8+ T cells sorted from PBMCs, taken about 5 days after the first yellow fever vaccination.

This chain's CDR3 is CASLRGVELFF. CDR3 nucleotide sequence: TGTGCCAGTTTACGCGGGGTGGAGCTGTTTTTT. This chain joins TRBV19 and TRBJ2-2; D is possibly TRBD2 (6 bases). V was pared by 8 bases and J by 10 bases, with 11 bases between. Germline CDR1 reads LNHDA; CDR2 reads SQIVND (reference sequence). This CDR3 has 11 residues.